This T cell receptor beta chain was observed in a study of T cells in localized non-small cell lung cancer. This clone has just one count. Profiled with immunoSEQ multiplex PCR; TCRdb holds only in-frame clones, not every one. Of 15,000 to 20,000 clones in the sample, about 86% were seen once. V lost 0 bases and J 2 bases, leaving 11 bases between the germline ends. Germline-derived CDR1 and CDR2 are MGHRA and YSYEKL. This CDR3 is built from 15 residues. This chain links TRBV4-1 with TRBJ2-7; D not resolved. The clonotype comes from a male donor at least 60 years old with stage III lung adenocarcinoma. The sequencing used peripheral blood, collected before any cancer treatment. In DNA, the CDR3 is TGCGCCAGCAGCCAAGATCTCACCGATGCCTACGAGCAGTACTTC. Encoded protein: CASSQDLTDAYEQYF.